Listed here are 2 T cell receptor beta chains from one sample, sequenced in a study of memory CD4+ T cells and cytomegalovirus serostatus. Some clones are missing from TCRdb's copy, which holds only in-frame ones; the method was immunoSEQ multiplex PCR. Of about 75,000 clones in the sample, roughly 78% were seen once. Single viable CD3+CD4+CD8-CD45RO+ cells were sorted as the memory CD4+ T cells. Material for sequencing was memory CD4+ T cells from blood. The receptors originated from an adult in good health and CMV-seropositive.

The V and J genes are TRBV15 and TRBJ1-2; the D is unclear. V lost 2 bases to trimming and J lost 5 bases, with 9 bases between them. The CDR3 has 13 residues. CDR1 is LNHNV and CDR2 is YYDKDF in the germline V gene (reference sequence). CDR3 sequence reads: CATSRPGTYGYTF. The CDR3 bases are TGTGCCACCAGCAGACCGGGAACATATGGCTACACCTTC.

This chain connects TRBV2 to TRBJ2-5; D ambiguous. This CDR3 is built from 14 residues. Per the germline V gene, CDR1 is SNHLY and CDR2 is FYNNEI. Trimming removed 4 bases from V and 4 bases from J, with 13 bases in between. The CDR3, as DNA: TGTGCCAGCAGTGGATTTAGATCAGGAGAGACCCAGTACTTC. It yields the protein CASSGFRSGETQYF.